The next 24 T cell receptor beta chains were all read from a single sample in a study. Using its own MiXCR run on the 5' RACE reads, TCRdb lists one record per CDR3 protein. The sample yields tens of thousands of distinct CDR3 sequences, about 28% seen once. The sequenced sample was tumor-infiltrating memory CD4+ T cells sorted from the breast tumor. Subset in this sample: memory CD4+ T cells, CD4+CD45RO+CD25-. All receptors derive from a female donor with breast cancer.

A few counts support this clonotype. The chain links TRBV27 to TRBJ1-1; 8 bases align to TRBD1. Per germline, CDR1 MNHEY and CDR2 SMNVEV (reference sequence). The CDR3 is 17 residues long. Trimming removed 4 bases from V and 10 bases from J; junction bases left unmatched: 20. This CDR3 is CASSYQPPGQVVGRAFF. For the CDR3, the DNA is TGTGCCAGCAGTTACCAACCTCCGGGACAGGTCGTGGGTAGAGCTTTCTTT.

This clonotype has just a few counts. This chain links TRBV6-6 with TRBJ1-1, with TRBD1 as a possible D gene (5 bases). The CDR3 contains 12 residues. V was shortened by 5 bases and J by 5 bases, with 9 bases between the two germline ends. Germline loops: CDR1 MNHNY, CDR2 SVGAGI (reference sequence). The CDR3 reads CASSTEGTEAFF. DNA for the CDR3: TGTGCCAGCAGTACGGAGGGGACTGAAGCTTTCTTT.

This clonotype showed up just once. A much larger clone is a single base away; this may be a read error. J is TRBJ2-7 and V is TRBV29-1, with 16 bases fitting TRBD2. This CDR3 has 17 residues. CDR1 SQVTM and CDR2 ANQGSEA come from the germline V gene. This chain's CDR3 is CSSPGLAGGRLDYKQYF. CDR3 coding DNA: TGCAGCTCCCCGGGACTAGCGGGAGGGCGGTTGGACTACAAGCAGTACTTC.

The chain combines TRBV2 with TRBJ1-1; a possible D gene is TRBD1 (5 bases). Germline V gene data show CDR1 as SNHLY and CDR2 as FYNNEI. The CDR3 loop spans 15 amino acids. V was clipped by 3 bases and J by 6 bases, with 17 bases between them. The CDR3 sequence: CASSDSFGGRAEAFF. The DNA for the CDR3 is TGTGCCAGCAGTGATAGCTTTGGCGGCAGGGCTGAAGCTTTCTTT.

This clonotype counts as medium-sized. This chain links TRBV5-1 with TRBJ2-3; D perhaps matches TRBD2 (6 bases). Germline V gene data show CDR1 as SGHRS and CDR2 as YFSETQ. The CDR3 covers 14 residues. Trimming removed 5 bases at V and 2 bases at J, with 12 bases between. CDR3 sequence reads: CASRWDLTTDTQYF. Here the CDR3 DNA reads TGCGCCAGCAGGTGGGACTTGACCACAGATACGCAGTATTTT.

This chain connects TRBV5-5 to TRBJ2-2; D perhaps matches TRBD1 (6 bases). Germline CDR1 is SGHKS and CDR2 is YYEKEE (reference sequence). This CDR3 is built from 14 residues. V dropped 5 bases and J dropped 7 bases, with 15 bases sitting between them. CDR3 residues: CASRRTATDGELFF. The CDR3 DNA reads as TGTGCCAGCAGAAGGACAGCTACAGACGGGGAGCTGTTTTTT.

This clonotype has just a few counts. CDR3 nucleotides: TGTGCCAGCAGCACCGGGACAGGGGCCTACAATGAGCAGTTCTTC. It yields the protein CASSTGTGAYNEQFF. The gene calls are TRBV11-2 and TRBJ2-1; 10 nucleotides line up with TRBD1. Germline CDR1 is SGHAT and CDR2 is FQNNGV. Losses at the gene ends were 5 bases for V and 2 bases for J; bases not matched to a gene: 3. The CDR3 totals 15 residues.

On this clonotype: A single base separates this from a much larger clone, so it may be a read error. The conserved phenylalanine or tryptophan is not found at the CDR3 terminus, so this likely reflects a read error. The CDR3 nucleotides read TGCAGCGTCAGAATAACAGGGGAAGGCTCCGAGCAGTACTCC. Amino acid sequence: CSVRITGEGSEQYS. V and J are TRBV29-1 and TRBJ2-7; 7 bases align to TRBD1. Germline values: CDR1 SQVTM, CDR2 ANQGSEA. The CDR3 is made up of 14 amino acids. The V and J ends lost 6 bases and 6 bases, in that order; junction bases with no gene match: 14.

The V and J genes are TRBV7-9 and TRBJ2-7; D is uncertain. V shed 1 base and J shed 1 base, with 5 bases lying between them. The CDR3 contains 13 residues. Germline V gene sequence: CDR1 SEHNR, CDR2 FQNEAQ (reference sequence). The CDR3 loop reads CASSLDPSYEQYF. The CDR3 DNA follows: TGTGCCAGCAGCTTAGACCCATCCTACGAGCAGTACTTC. The variable domain in full, with the rest retrieved from reference TRBV7-9 and TRBJ2-7, is DTGVSQNPRHKITKRGQNVTFRCDPISEHNRLYWYRQTLGQGPEFLTYFQNEAQLEKSRLLSDRFSAERPKGSFSTLEIQRTEQGDSAMYLCASSLDPSYEQYFGPGTRLTVT.

This clonotype occurred a few times. The chain uses TRBV20-1 and TRBJ2-3; TRBD2 matches 14 bases. This CDR3 comprises 15 residues. Germline V gives CDR1 DFQATT, CDR2 SNEGSKA (reference sequence). V was pared by 8 bases and J by 5 bases, with 9 bases of the junction left unmatched. CDR3 bases: TGCAGTTCGACTAGCGGGAGGGGAGCTGGAGATACGCAGTATTTT. Translated, it gives CSSTSGRGAGDTQYF.

This chain uses TRBV7-9 with TRBJ2-1; weak D call: TRBD1 (6 bases). Germline assignment: CDR1 SEHNR and CDR2 FQNEAQ (reference sequence). Trimming removed 11 bases from V and 0 bases from J, with 17 bases in between. The CDR3 spans 15 residues. CDR3 nucleotides: TGTGCCGGAGCACGCAGGGGCAGCTCCTACAATGAGCAGTTCTTC. The encoded protein is CAGARRGSSYNEQFF. The variable domain in full, completed from reference TRBV7-9 and TRBJ2-1, reads DTGVSQNPRHKITKRGQNVTFRCDPISEHNRLYWYRQTLGQGPEFLTYFQNEAQLEKSRLLSDRFSAERPKGSFSTLEIQRTEQGDSAMYLCAGARRGSSYNEQFFGPGTRLTVL.

This chain connects TRBV5-5 to TRBJ2-3; 8 bases match TRBD2. The V segment lost 4 bases and the J segment 4 bases; nucleotides outside the gene matches: 5. This CDR3 comprises 14 residues. CDR1 and CDR2 from the germline V gene are SGHKS and YYEKEE (reference sequence). The chain's CDR3 is CASSPGLVADTQYF. The CDR3 DNA follows: TGTGCCAGCAGCCCGGGACTAGTAGCAGATACGCAGTATTTT.

CDR3: CASSLSGGTYNEQFF. The CDR3 DNA reads as TGTGCCAGCAGCCTTAGCGGGGGTACCTACAATGAGCAGTTCTTC. This chain connects TRBV6-5 to TRBJ2-1, with 9 bases matching TRBD2. Looked up from germline, CDR1 is MNHEY and CDR2 is SVGAGI. V dropped 6 bases and J dropped 2; count of bases not matched to a gene: 5. This CDR3 is built from 15 residues.

This rearrangement joins TRBV4-1 to TRBJ1-4, with D uncertain. Germline V lookup: CDR1 MGHRA, CDR2 YSYEKL. The CDR3 covers 15 residues. V lost 7 bases to trimming and J lost 5 bases, with 17 bases between them. CDR3 amino acids: CASKPPGSENEKLFF. CDR3 coding DNA: TGCGCCAGCAAACCCCCGGGGAGTGAGAATGAAAAACTGTTTTTT.

A note on this clonotype: A much larger clone differs from this one at a single base, so this may be a read error. The chain recombines TRBV9 with TRBJ1-4; the D is unclear. Trimming removed 3 bases from V and 5 bases from J, with 11 bases in between. Looked up from germline, CDR1 is SGDLS and CDR2 is YYNGEE. This CDR3 region has 14 residues. The CDR3 spells CASSGEQRNEKLFF. For the CDR3, the DNA is TGTGCCAGCAGCGGGGAACAGCGAAATGAAAAACTGTTTTTT.

This chain connects TRBV5-1 to TRBJ1-6; weak D call: TRBD1 (5 bases). The V gene's germline CDR1 is SGHRS and CDR2 YFSETQ. V shed 6 bases and J shed 6 bases, with 16 bases lying between them. The CDR3 totals 15 residues. In nucleotides, the CDR3 is TGCGCCAGCACAGTAAACGGGGGAGGTAATTCACCCCTCCACTTT. Its translation: CASTVNGGGNSPLHF.

This clonotype is a singleton in its sample. The V call is TRBV12-3 or TRBV12-4, the J call TRBJ2-1, with unresolved D. The CDR3 is made up of 12 amino acids. Trimming took off 6 bases at V and 7 bases at J, with 10 bases between the two ends. The CDR3 loop is CASSRRENEQFF. CDR3 sequence (DNA): TGTGCCAGCAGCCGGAGAGAAAATGAGCAGTTCTTC.

There are many counts of this clonotype. The chain carries TRBV7-7 and TRBJ1-5; the D gene is possibly TRBD1 (6 bases). CDR1 and CDR2 from the germline V gene are SSHAT and FNYEAQ (reference sequence). This CDR3 spans 16 amino acids. The CDR3 here is CARVPGGPGSNQPQHF. In DNA, the CDR3 is TGTGCTAGAGTCCCGGGGGGCCCTGGGAGCAATCAGCCCCAGCATTTT.

The CDR3 bases are TGTGCCAGCTCACCCCGACCAGGGACAGATAATTCACCCCTCCACTTT. Protein: CASSPRPGTDNSPLHF. The V gene is TRBV18, the J gene TRBJ1-6, with 7 nucleotides matching TRBD1. Germline lookup yields CDR1 KGHSH and CDR2 LQKENI. CDR3 length: 16 residues. The V gene end was trimmed by 3 bases and the J gene end by 5 bases; junction bases not matched to a gene: 7.

Turning to this clonotype: A junction end diverges from the germline sequence, so it may reflect a read error. This chain connects TRBV7-7 to TRBJ2-3, with D uncertain. The CDR3 contains 13 residues. Germline V gene data show CDR1 as SSHAT and CDR2 as FNYEAQ (reference sequence). CDR3 sequence reads: CASRPEVTDTQYF. The CDR3 nucleotides read TGTGCTAGCAGACCAGAGGTCACAGATACGCAGTATTTT.

This chain connects TRBV5-1 to TRBJ2-5; no clear D. Trimming left V 1 base short and J 4 bases short, with 8 bases between. This CDR3 contains 13 residues. The V gene's germline CDR1 is SGHRS and CDR2 YFSETQ. The CDR3 DNA sequence: TGCGCCAGCAGCTTGAGGTCGGGAGAGACCCAGTACTTC. Its protein is CASSLRSGETQYF. Drawing the rest from reference TRBV5-1 and TRBJ2-5, the complete variable domain is KAGVTQTPRYLIKTRGQQVTLSCSPISGHRSVSWYQQTPGQGLQFLFEYFSETQRNKGNFPGRFSGRQFSNSRSEMNVSTLELGDSALYLCASSLRSGETQYFGPGTRLLVL.

This clonotype occurred many times. The chain couples TRBV29-1 to TRBJ2-1; 9 bases agree with TRBD2. Germline-derived CDR1 and CDR2 are SQVTM and ANQGSEA. The junction had 11 bases not matched to a gene; V was cut back by 5 bases and J by 6 bases. The CDR3 is 15 residues long. The CDR3 loop reads CSVYPGAGGRNEQFF. CDR3 in DNA: TGCAGCGTTTACCCAGGGGCGGGAGGGCGCAATGAGCAGTTCTTC.

This clonotype showed up many times. The rearrangement uses TRBV10-1 and TRBJ2-3, with TRBD2 matching over 7 bases. Losses at the gene ends were 2 bases for V and 6 bases for J; bases not matched to a gene: 8. CDR3 size: 15 residues. Germline V gene sequence: CDR1 WNHNN, CDR2 SYGVQD (reference sequence). The CDR3 region has the DNA TGCGCCAGCAGTGAGAAGGGGAGGGTCGCGGATACGCAGTATTTT. This codes for CASSEKGRVADTQYF.

The chain links TRBV6-6 to TRBJ1-5; D remains ambiguous. The CDR3 has 13 residues. The germline V gene has CDR1 MNHNY and CDR2 SVGAGI (reference sequence). V was pared by 5 bases and J by 5 bases, with 10 bases between. The CDR3 loop reads CASSRTVDQPQHF. The CDR3 DNA follows: TGTGCCAGCAGTCGGACCGTCGATCAGCCCCAGCATTTT.